These T cell receptor beta chains were read from a single sample in a study of Graves' ophthalmopathy and Graves' hyperthyroidism. MiXCR, applied by TCRdb to the multiplex PCR reads, yields one record per CDR3 protein. The sample consists of some 250,000 distinct CDR3 sequences, about 46% of them appearing once. The material sequenced was peripheral blood. The source of these receptors is an adult man with Graves' ophthalmopathy. The CDR3 runs from the conserved cysteine through the conserved F or W. The D gene is left open where the match is weak. Some rows mark clone size as missing; the rest say once, few, many or name a class of expanded clone.

TRBJ2-7 | . | . | TRBV4-1 | TGCGCCAGCAGCCAAGATGGCGAAGGAGGGCTAGCGATCGAGCAGTACTTC | CASSQDGEGGLAIEQYF
TRBJ2-2 | TRBD2 | few | TRBV12-3/TRBV12-4 | TGTGCCAGCATCCAAGGCGGGAGGGCCCTCGGGGAGCTGTTTTTT | CASIQGGRALGELFF
TRBJ2-1 | . | . | TRBV12-5 | TGTGCCAGCAGTTCAGATAATGAGCAGTTCTTC | CASSSDNEQFF
TRBJ2-5 | . | many | TRBV2 | TGTGCCAGCAGAGGGGACCGACGAACGGAGACCCAGTACTTC | CASRGDRRTETQYF
TRBJ1-5 | . | few | TRBV24-1 | TGTGCCACCAGTGATGCCTCAAATAGCAATCAGCCCCAGCATTTT | CATSDASNSNQPQHF
TRBJ1-6 | . | few | TRBV7-2 | TGTGCCAGCAGCTTGACGATGCCCTATAATTCACCCCTCCACTTT | CASSLTMPYNSPLHF
TRBJ1-1 | . | few | TRBV10-3 | TGTGCCATCACTTCCGACATCAACACTGAAGCTTTCTTT | CAITSDINTEAFF
TRBJ1-4 | . | few | TRBV20-1 | TGCAGTGTGGGCCCCCCGAACGAAAAACTGTTTTTT | CSVGPPNEKLFF
TRBJ2-5 | TRBD2 | . | TRBV25-1 | TGCGCCAGCAGCCAAGGGCACCTAGCGGACCAAGAGACCCAGTACTTC | CASSQGHLADQETQYF
TRBJ1-1 | . | . | TRBV7-3 | TGTGCCAGCAGCTTAGAAGGGATTAGGACGCCTGAAGCTTTCTTT | CASSLEGIRTPEAFF
TRBJ1-1 | . | few | TRBV5-1 | TGCGCCAGCAGCTTGGGCGACGGGGGGAACACTGAAGCTTTCTTT | CASSLGDGGNTEAFF
TRBJ2-7 | . | few | TRBV7-8 | TGTGCCAGCAGCTCCCACGGGACCACCTACGAGCAGTACTTC | CASSSHGTTYEQYF
TRBJ1-5 | . | few | TRBV7-9 | TGTGCCAGCAGCTTAGGGGACACTAAAACGGATCAGCCCCAGCATTTT | CASSLGDTKTDQPQHF
TRBJ1-1 | . | few | TRBV14 | TGTGCCAGCAGCCAAGGCGGCAGGGGCTCAAGAGCTTTCTTT | CASSQGGRGSRAFF
TRBJ1-1 | . | . | TRBV19 | TGTGCCTCTAGGACGAATGACCGCACTGAAGCTTTCTTT | CASRTNDRTEAFF
TRBJ1-5 | . | . | TRBV20-1 | TGCAGTGCTATCAGGGTTAGCAATCAGCCCCAGCATTTT | CSAIRVSNQPQHF
TRBJ2-6 | . | few | TRBV2 | TGTGCCAGCATAGGGTTTGGGGCCAACGTCCTGACTTTC | CASIGFGANVLTF
TRBJ1-2 | TRBD1 | few | TRBV19 | TGTGCCAGTAGTATAGGGACAGGGCGAGGCTACACCTTC | CASSIGTGRGYTF
TRBJ2-7 | . | . | TRBV12-3/TRBV12-4 | TGTGCCAGCACCGGCGGGATCTCCTACGAGCAGTACTTC | CASTGGISYEQYF